Sequencing of this T cell receptor beta chain was carried out in a study of cytomegalovirus exposure and HLA in healthy donors. PCR amplification relied on 60 Vbeta primers (plus 13 Jbeta primers). Here immunoSEQ multiplex PCR was the method, and the copy in TCRdb shows in-frame clones only, minus some. The table records over 110,000 clones, 65% to 85% of them present only once. Study-wide results and caveats: In vitro, three CMV-associated chains proved specific for CMV antigens. A later analysis showed that HLA-associated TCR beta chains had undergone more clonal expansion than equally common others.

Remarks on this clone: What it binds is unknown.

The CDR3 spans 15 residues. From germline, CDR1 is SGHTA and CDR2 FQGTGA. The V gene lost 2 bases and the J gene lost 1 base, with 10 bases spanning the gap. The specimen was PBMCs. The rearrangement uses TRBV7-3 and TRBJ2-3; D remains unclear. The sequence was obtained from a male donor in good health and CMV-seronegative. Written as DNA, the CDR3 is TGTGCCAGCAGCTTAGGGCTGGTGGGCACAGATACGCAGTATTTT. Residues: CASSLGLVGTDTQYF.